This TCR beta chain was sequenced in a study of blood T cell repertoires in COVID-19. Study summary: The United States, Italy and Spain provided the acute and convalescent COVID-19 samples. Sample material is recorded as cDNA or gDNA derived from T cells, B-cell-depleted T cells, or PBMCs.

Authors' analysis steps: Estimates of nucleated cell counts were drawn from the amplification of reference gene primers. The table came from immunoSEQ multiplex PCR; TCRdb's copy has only in-frame clones and leaves some out. V, J and clone size reflect that table, while D and trimming were determined from the DNA. This sample has about 300,000 clones, with approximately 88% found just once. Germline V CDR1 and CDR2: KGHSH, LQKENI. CDR3 length: 14 amino acids. V lost 3 bases and J 1 base, leaving 9 bases between the germline ends. This clone has a single count. J is TRBJ1-1 and V is TRBV18; the D gene is possibly TRBD1 (5 bases). The specimen was peripheral blood. This clonotype was obtained from a man between 18 and 35 years old who had recovered from COVID-19. The CDR3 region is CASSPQGGNTEAFF. CDR3 bases: TGTGCCAGCTCACCCCAGGGTGGGAACACTGAAGCTTTCTTT.